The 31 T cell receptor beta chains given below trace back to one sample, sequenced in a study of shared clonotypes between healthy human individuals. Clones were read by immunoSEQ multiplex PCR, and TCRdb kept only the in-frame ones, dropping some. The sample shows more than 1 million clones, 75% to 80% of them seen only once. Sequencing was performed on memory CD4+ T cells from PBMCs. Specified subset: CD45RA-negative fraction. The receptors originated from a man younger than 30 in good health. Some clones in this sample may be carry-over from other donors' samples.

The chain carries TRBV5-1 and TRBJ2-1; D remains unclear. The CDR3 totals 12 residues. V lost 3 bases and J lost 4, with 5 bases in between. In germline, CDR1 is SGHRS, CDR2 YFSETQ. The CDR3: CASSYPYNEQFF. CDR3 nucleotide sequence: TGCGCCAGCAGCTATCCGTACAATGAGCAGTTCTTC. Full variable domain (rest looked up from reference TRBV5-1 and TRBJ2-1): KAGVTQTPRYLIKTRGQQVTLSCSPISGHRSVSWYQQTPGQGLQFLFEYFSETQRNKGNFPGRFSGRQFSNSRSEMNVSTLELGDSALYLCASSYPYNEQFFGPGTRLTVL.

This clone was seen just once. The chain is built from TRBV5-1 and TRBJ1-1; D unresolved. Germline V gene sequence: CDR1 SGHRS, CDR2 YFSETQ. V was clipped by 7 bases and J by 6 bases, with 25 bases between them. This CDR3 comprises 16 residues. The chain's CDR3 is CASYPGDVLRVSEAFF. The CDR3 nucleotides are TGCGCCAGCTACCCAGGCGACGTCTTGAGGGTCTCTGAAGCTTTCTTT. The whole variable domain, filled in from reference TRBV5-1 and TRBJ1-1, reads KAGVTQTPRYLIKTRGQQVTLSCSPISGHRSVSWYQQTPGQGLQFLFEYFSETQRNKGNFPGRFSGRQFSNSRSEMNVSTLELGDSALYLCASYPGDVLRVSEAFFGQGTRLTVV.

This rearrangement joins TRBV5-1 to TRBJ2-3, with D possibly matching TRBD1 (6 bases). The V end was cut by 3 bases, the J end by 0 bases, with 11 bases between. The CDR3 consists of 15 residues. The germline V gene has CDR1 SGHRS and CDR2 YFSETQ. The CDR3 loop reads CASSYNRASTDTQYF. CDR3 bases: TGCGCCAGCAGCTACAACAGGGCTAGCACAGATACGCAGTATTTT.

The chain's CDR3 is CASSIGQAGNNEQFF. Written as DNA, the CDR3 is TGTGCCAGCTCCATCGGACAGGCAGGGAACAATGAGCAGTTCTTC. This sequence joins TRBV18 and TRBJ2-1; 7 nucleotides line up with TRBD1. The CDR3 sequence is 15 residues long. Germline V gives CDR1 KGHSH, CDR2 LQKENI. Trimming took 6 bases from V and 5 from J; bases not matched to a gene: 10.

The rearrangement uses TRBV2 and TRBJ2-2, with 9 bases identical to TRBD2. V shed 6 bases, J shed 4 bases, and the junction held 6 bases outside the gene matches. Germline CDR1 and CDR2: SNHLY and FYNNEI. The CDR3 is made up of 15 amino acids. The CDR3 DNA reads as TGTGCCAGCAGGGGAGGTAGCGGGGGCACCGGGGAGCTGTTTTTT. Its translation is CASRGGSGGTGELFF.

CDR3 region: CASSPIYVAGGSTDTQYF. CDR3 nucleotide sequence: TGTGCCAGCAGTCCAATATACGTAGCGGGAGGAAGCACAGATACGCAGTATTTT. The V call is TRBV5-4, the J call TRBJ2-3, with TRBD2 identical over 10 bases. The CDR3 covers 18 residues. V trimming: 5 bases; J trimming: 0 bases; junction bases outside the gene matches: 12. Germline V gives CDR1 SGHNT, CDR2 YYREEE (reference sequence).

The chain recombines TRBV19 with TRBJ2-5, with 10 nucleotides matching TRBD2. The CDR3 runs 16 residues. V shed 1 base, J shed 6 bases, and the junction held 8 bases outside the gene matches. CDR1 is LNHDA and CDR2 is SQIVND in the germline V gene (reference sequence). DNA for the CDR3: TGTGCCAGTAGTATAGGGGGTAGCGGGAGGTCGAAGACCCAGTACTTC. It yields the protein CASSIGGSGRSKTQYF.

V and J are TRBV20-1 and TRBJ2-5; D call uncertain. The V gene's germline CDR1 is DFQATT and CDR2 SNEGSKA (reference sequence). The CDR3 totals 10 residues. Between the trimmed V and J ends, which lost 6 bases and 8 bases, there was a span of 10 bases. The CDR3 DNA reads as TGCAGTGCCAGGCCTATTACCCAGTACTTC. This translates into CSARPITQYF.

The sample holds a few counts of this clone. CDR3 sequence (DNA): TGCGCCAGCAGCCCTCTGACAGGGAAATACGAGCAGTACTTC. This codes for CASSPLTGKYEQYF. The chain employs TRBV5-1 and TRBJ2-7; 7 nucleotides match TRBD1. This CDR3 has 14 residues. Germline values: CDR1 SGHRS, CDR2 YFSETQ. J was trimmed by 4 bases and V by 4 bases; bases with no gene match: 8.

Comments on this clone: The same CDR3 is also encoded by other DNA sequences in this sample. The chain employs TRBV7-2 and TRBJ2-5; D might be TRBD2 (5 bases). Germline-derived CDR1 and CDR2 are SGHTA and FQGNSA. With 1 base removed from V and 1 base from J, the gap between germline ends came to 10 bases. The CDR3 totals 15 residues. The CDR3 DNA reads TGTGCCAGCAGCTTAGGGGCAAGCGGCCAAGAGACCCAGTACTTC. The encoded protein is CASSLGASGQETQYF.

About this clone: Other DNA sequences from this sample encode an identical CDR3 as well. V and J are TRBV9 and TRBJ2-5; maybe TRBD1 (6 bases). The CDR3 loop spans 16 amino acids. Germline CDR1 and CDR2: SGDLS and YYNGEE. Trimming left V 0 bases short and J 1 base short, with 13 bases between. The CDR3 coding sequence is TGTGCCAGCAGCGTAGCATCGGGACAAGGCCAAGAGACCCAGTACTTC. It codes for CASSVASGQGQETQYF.

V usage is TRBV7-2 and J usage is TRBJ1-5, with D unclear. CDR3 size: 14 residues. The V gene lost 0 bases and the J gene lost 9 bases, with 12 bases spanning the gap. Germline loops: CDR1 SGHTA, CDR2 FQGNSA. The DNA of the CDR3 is TGTGCCAGCAGCTTAGCCAGGCAGGTGGGGCCCCAGCATTTT. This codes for CASSLARQVGPQHF.

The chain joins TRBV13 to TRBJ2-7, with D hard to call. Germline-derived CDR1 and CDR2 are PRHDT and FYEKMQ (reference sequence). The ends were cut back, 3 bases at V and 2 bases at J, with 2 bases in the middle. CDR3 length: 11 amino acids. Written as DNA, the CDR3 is TGTGCCAGCAGCTTTGCCTACGAGCAGTACTTC. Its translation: CASSFAYEQYF.

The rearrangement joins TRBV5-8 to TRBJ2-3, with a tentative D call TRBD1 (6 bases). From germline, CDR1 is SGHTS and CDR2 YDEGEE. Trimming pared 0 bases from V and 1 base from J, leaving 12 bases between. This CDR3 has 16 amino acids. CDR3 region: CASSLVRTVRTDTQYF. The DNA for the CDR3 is TGTGCCAGCAGCTTGGTCAGGACAGTCCGCACAGATACGCAGTATTTT.

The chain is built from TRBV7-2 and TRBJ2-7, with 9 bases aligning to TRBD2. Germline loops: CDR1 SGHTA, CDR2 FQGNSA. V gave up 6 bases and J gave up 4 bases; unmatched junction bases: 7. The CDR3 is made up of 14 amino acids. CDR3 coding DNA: TGTGCCAGCAGTCTAGAGGCGGGAGGGTACGAGCAGTACTTC. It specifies CASSLEAGGYEQYF.

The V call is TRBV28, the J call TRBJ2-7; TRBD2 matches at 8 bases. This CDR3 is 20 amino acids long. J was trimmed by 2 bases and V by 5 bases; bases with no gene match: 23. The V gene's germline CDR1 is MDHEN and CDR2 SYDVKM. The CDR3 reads CASSTIRSVAGPWRTYEQYF. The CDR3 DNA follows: TGTGCCAGCAGTACTATTCGATCGGTAGCGGGGCCCTGGCGCACCTACGAGCAGTACTTC.

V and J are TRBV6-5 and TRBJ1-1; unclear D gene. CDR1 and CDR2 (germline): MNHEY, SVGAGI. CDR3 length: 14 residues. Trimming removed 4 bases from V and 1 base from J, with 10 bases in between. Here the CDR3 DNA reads TGTGCCAGCAGTTGGCAGGCGGAGAACACTGAAGCTTTCTTT. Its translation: CASSWQAENTEAFF.

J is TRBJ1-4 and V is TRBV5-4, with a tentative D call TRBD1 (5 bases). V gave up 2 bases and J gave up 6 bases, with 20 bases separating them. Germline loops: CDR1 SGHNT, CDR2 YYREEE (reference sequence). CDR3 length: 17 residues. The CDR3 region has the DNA TGTGCCAGCAGCTTAGAAGGAGGGGCCCGAACAGATGAAAAACTGTTTTTT. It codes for CASSLEGGARTDEKLFF.

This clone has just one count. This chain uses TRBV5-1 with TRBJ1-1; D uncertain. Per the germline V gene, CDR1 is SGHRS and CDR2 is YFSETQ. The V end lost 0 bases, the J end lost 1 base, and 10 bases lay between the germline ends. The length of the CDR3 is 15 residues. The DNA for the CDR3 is TGCGCCAGCAGCTTGGGGATCACAGCGAACACTGAAGCTTTCTTT. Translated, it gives CASSLGITANTEAFF.

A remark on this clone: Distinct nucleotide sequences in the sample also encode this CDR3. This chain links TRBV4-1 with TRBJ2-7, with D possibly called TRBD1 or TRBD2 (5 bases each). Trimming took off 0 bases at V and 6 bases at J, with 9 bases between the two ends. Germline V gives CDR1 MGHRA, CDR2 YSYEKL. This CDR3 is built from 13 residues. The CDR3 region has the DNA TGCGCCAGCAGCCAAGATCGGGGCACCGAGCAGTACTTC. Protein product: CASSQDRGTEQYF.

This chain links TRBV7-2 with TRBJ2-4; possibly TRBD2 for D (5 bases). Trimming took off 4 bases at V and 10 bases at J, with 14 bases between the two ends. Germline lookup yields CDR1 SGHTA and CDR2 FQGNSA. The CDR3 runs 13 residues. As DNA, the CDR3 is TGTGCCAGCAGCTCGAACAACGGGGTTATTCAGTACTTC. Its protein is CASSSNNGVIQYF.

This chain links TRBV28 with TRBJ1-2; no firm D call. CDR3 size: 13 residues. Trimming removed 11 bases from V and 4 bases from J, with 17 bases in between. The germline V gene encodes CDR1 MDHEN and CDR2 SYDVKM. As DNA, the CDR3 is TGTGCCGCCCAGGACCTAAGCCCCTATGGCTACACCTTC. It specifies CAAQDLSPYGYTF.

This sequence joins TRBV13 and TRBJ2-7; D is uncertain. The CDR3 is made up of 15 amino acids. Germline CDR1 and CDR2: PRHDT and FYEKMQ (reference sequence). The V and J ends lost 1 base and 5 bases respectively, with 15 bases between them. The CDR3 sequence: CASSLDSGPRDEQYF. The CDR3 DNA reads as TGTGCCAGCAGCTTAGATTCAGGCCCCCGCGACGAGCAGTACTTC.

The CDR3 loop reads CASSRGRASSYNEQFF. The CDR3 DNA reads as TGTGCCAGCAGCCGGGGGCGGGCAAGCTCCTACAATGAGCAGTTCTTC. The chain combines TRBV28 with TRBJ2-1, with D perhaps TRBD1 or TRBD2 (6 bases each). The CDR3 has 16 residues. CDR1 and CDR2 (germline): MDHEN, SYDVKM. The V and J ends lost 6 bases and 0 bases respectively, with 15 bases between them.

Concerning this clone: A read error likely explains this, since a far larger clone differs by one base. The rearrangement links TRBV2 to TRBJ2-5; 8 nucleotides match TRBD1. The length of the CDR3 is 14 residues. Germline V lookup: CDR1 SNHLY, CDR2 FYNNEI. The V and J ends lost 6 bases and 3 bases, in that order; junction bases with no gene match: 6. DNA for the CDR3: TGTGCCAGCAGCTTAGGACAGGGTGAAGAGACCCAGTACTTC. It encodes CASSLGQGEETQYF. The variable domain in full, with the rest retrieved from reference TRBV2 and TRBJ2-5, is EPEVTQTPSHQVTQMGQEVILRCVPISNHLYFYWYRQILGQKVEFLVSFYNNEISEKSEIFDDQFSVERPDGSNFTLKIRSTKLEDSAMYFCASSLGQGEETQYFGPGTRLLVL.

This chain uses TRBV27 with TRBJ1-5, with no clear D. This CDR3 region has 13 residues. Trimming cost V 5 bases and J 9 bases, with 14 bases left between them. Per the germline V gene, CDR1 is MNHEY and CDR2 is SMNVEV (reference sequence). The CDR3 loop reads CASSPTSPGPQHF. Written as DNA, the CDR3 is TGTGCCAGCAGTCCAACTAGTCCGGGGCCCCAGCATTTT.

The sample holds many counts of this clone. CDR3 region: CASRDRGSSGNTIYF. Here the CDR3 DNA reads TGTGCCAGTAGGGATCGTGGTTCTTCTGGAAACACCATATATTTT. The rearrangement joins TRBV19 to TRBJ1-3, with unresolved D. Germline CDR1 reads LNHDA; CDR2 reads SQIVND (reference sequence). CDR3 size: 15 residues. Trimming cost V 6 bases and J 1 base, with 13 bases left between them.

For the CDR3, the DNA is TGTGCCAGCGGGGGATATCAGCCCCAGCATTTT. Protein: CASGGYQPQHF. The rearrangement links TRBV19 to TRBJ1-5, with D tentatively TRBD1 (5 bases). The V end lost 9 bases, the J end lost 5 bases, and 8 bases lay between the germline ends. Looked up from germline, CDR1 is LNHDA and CDR2 is SQIVND (reference sequence). The CDR3 consists of 11 residues.

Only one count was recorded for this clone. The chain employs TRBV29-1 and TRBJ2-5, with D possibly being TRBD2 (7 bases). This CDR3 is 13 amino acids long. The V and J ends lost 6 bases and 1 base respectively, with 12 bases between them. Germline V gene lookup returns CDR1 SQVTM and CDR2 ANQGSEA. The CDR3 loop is CSVRGGTQETQYF. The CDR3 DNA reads TGCAGCGTGAGGGGGGGCACCCAAGAGACCCAGTACTTC.

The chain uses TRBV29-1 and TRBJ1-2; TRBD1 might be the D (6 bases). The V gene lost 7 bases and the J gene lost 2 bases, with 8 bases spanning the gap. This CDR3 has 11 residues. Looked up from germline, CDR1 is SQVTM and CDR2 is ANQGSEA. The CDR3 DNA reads TGCAGCGCCGGGACAAACTATGGCTACACCTTC. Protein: CSAGTNYGYTF.

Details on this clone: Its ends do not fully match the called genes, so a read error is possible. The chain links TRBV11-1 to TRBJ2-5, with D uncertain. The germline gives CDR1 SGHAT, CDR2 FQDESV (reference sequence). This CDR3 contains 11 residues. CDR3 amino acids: CASSIRKTQYF. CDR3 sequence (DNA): TGTGCCAGCAGCATCCGAAAGACTCAGTACTTC.